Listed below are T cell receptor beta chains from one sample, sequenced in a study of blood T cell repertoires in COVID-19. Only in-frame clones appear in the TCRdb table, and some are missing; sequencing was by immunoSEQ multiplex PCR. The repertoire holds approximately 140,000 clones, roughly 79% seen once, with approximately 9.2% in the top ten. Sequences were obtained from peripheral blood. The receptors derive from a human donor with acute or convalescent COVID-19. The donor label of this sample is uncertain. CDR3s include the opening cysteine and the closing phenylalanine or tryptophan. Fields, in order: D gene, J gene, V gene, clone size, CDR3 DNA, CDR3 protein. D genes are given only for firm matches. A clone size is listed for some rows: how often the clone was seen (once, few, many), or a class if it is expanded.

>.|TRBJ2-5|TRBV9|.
TGTGCCAGCAGCCTGGGCGCAATTTCAAGGGAGACCCAGTACTTC
CASSLGAISRETQYF
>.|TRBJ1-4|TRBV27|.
TGTGCCAGCAGTAGAACATTAAGTGAAAAACTGTTTTTT
CASSRTLSEKLFF
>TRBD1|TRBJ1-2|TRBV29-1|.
TGCAGCGTTTCTAAGGACAGGTTCGGCGGCTACACCTTC
CSVSKDRFGGYTF
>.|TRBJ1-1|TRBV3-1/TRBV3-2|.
TGTGCCAGCAGCCAAGATCCCGGGTCCAACACTGAAGCTTTCTTT
CASSQDPGSNTEAFF
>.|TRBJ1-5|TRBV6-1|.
TGTGCCAGCAGTGATCAGGGAAGGAGCAATCAGCCCCAGCATTTT
CASSDQGRSNQPQHF
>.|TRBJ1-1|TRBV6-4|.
TGTGCCAGCAGTGTGGGATGGGGGGACACTGAAGCTTTCTTT
CASSVGWGDTEAFF
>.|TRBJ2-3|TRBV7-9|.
TGTGCCAGCAGCTTAGCGGGGGGGCAAGAAGATACGCAGTATTTT
CASSLAGGQEDTQYF
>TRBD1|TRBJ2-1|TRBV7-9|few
TGTGCCAGCAGCCCCAGTGGTTGGACAGGACCCAATGAGCAGTTCTTC
CASSPSGWTGPNEQFF
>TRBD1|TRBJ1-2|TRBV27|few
TGTGCCAGCAGGGACAGGGTCAACTATGGCTACACCTTC
CASRDRVNYGYTF
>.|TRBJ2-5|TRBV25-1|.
TGTGCCAGCAGTGGTGGCGGTCGGCAGGGTCAAGAGACCCAGTACTTC
CASSGGGRQGQETQYF
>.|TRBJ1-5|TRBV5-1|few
TGCGCCAGCAGCGAGGGTATCGGGGTACAGCCCCAGCATTTT
CASSEGIGVQPQHF
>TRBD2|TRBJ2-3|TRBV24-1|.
TGTGCCACCAGTGATTTAACTAGCGGGGCGGGAGATACGCAGTATTTT
CATSDLTSGAGDTQYF
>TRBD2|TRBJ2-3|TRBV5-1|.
TGCGCCAGCAGCTCCCGGTGGAGCGGGGGGGCCACAGATACGCAGTATTTT
CASSSRWSGGATDTQYF
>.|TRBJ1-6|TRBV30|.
TGTGCCTGGGGGGAACAGGGTTTCGATTCACCCCTCCACTTT
CAWGEQGFDSPLHF
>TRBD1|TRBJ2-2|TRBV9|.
TGTGCCAGCAGGGGGACAGGGGAGGAGCTGTTTTTT
CASRGTGEELFF
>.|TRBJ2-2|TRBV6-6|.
TGTGCCAGCAGTTACTCCTCAGGGAACACCGGGGAGCTGTTTTTT
CASSYSSGNTGELFF
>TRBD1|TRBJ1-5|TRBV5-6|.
TGTGCCAGCAGCTCAAGACAGGGGGCAGGTACCAATCAGCCCCAGCATTTT
CASSSRQGAGTNQPQHF
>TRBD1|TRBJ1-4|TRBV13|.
TGTGCCAGCAGCTCCGGCGACAGGGGGTTGAATGAAAAACTGTTTTTT
CASSSGDRGLNEKLFF
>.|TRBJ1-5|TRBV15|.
TGTGCCACCAGCAGAGATCAACAGCCCCAGCATTTT
CATSRDQQPQHF
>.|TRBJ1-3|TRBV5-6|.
TGTGCCAGCAGTCCGGGAGGGGTGAAAGGAAACACCATATATTTT
CASSPGGVKGNTIYF
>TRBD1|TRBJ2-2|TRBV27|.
TGTGCCAGCAGTTTGACCCCGACAGGGTATGTCGGGGAGCTGTTTTTT
CASSLTPTGYVGELFF
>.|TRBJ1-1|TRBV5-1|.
TGCGCCAGCAGCCCCCCGACTTTGACTGAAGCTTTCTTT
CASSPPTLTEAFF
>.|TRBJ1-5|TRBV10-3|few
TGTGCCATCAGTGAGACTGATAACCGGGTTTTCAATCAGCCCCAGCATTTT
CAISETDNRVFNQPQHF
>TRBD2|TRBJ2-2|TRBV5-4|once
TGTGCCAGCAGCCCGGGACTAGCGGGAACCGGGGAGCTGTTTTTT
CASSPGLAGTGELFF
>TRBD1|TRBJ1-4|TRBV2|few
TGTGCCAGCAGGGCCAGGGGGCGGGGTAATGAAAAACTGTTTTTT
CASRARGRGNEKLFF
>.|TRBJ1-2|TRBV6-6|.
TGTGCCAGCAGTGGCCTTAACTATGGCTACACCTTC
CASSGLNYGYTF
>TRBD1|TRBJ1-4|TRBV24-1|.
TGTGCCACCCAGGGGACAGGAGGCCCTAATGAAAAACTGTTTTTT
CATQGTGGPNEKLFF
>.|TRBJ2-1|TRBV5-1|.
TGCGCCAGCAGCTTGGAGGCGGGGGCTACCTCCTACAATGAGCAGTTCTTC
CASSLEAGATSYNEQFF
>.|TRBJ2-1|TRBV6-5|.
TGTGCCAGCAGTTACTCTAGCGTAAATGAGCAGTTCTTC
CASSYSSVNEQFF
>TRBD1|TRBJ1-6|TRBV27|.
TGTGCCAGCAGAAGGGTAGGGACAGGGGGTTCACCCCTCCACTTT
CASRRVGTGGSPLHF
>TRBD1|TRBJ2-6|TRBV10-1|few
TGCGCCAGCAGCGGGGGACAGGGGATCTCTGGGGCCAACGTCCTGACTTTC
CASSGGQGISGANVLTF
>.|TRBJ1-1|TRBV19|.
TGTGCCAGTAGTCGCAGGGAAGGGAACACTGAAGCTTTCTTT
CASSRREGNTEAFF
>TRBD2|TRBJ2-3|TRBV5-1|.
TGCGCCAGCAGCTCCTGGACTAGCGGGGCCCCAGATACGCAGTATTTT
CASSSWTSGAPDTQYF
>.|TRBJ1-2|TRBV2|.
TGTGCCAGCAGTGAAGGTATTGGCTACACCTTC
CASSEGIGYTF
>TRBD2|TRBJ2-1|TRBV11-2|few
TGTGCCAGCAGCTCGCTGGCGGGGGGGTACAATGAGCAGTTCTTC
CASSSLAGGYNEQFF
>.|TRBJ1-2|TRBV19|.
TGTGCCAGTAGTCCTCTAACTCATGGCTACACCTTC
CASSPLTHGYTF
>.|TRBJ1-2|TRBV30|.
TGTGCCTGGAGTGACCAGGGGTTTTTTAACTATGGCTACACCTTC
CAWSDQGFFNYGYTF
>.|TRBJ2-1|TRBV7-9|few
TGTGCCAGCAGGAGGAGGGCGGACAATGAGCAGTTCTTC
CASRRRADNEQFF
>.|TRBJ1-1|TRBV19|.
TGTGCCAGTAGCCGGGAGAACACTGAAGCTTTCTTT
CASSRENTEAFF
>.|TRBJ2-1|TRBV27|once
TGTGCCAGCAGTTTATCACAGGGTTATGAGCAGTTCTTC
CASSLSQGYEQFF
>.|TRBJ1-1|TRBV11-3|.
TGTGCCAGCAGCTTAGGGGGCAACAGGGCGAATGAAGCTTTCTTT
CASSLGGNRANEAFF
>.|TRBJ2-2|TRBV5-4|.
TGTGCCAGCAACCCCTACGAAAACACCGGGGAGCTGTTTTTT
CASNPYENTGELFF
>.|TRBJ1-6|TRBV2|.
TGTGCCAGCCAGGACTCTTTCTCCTATAATTCACCCCTCCACTTT
CASQDSFSYNSPLHF
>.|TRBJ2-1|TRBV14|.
TGTGCCACAACTTCCCTGCCCTCCTACAATGAGCAGTTCTTC
CATTSLPSYNEQFF